The next 12 T cell receptor beta chains were all read from a single sample in a study of CD8 T cells in Susac syndrome. Random hexamers primed reverse transcription of 0.5 to 1 ug RNA. Via MiXCR, TCRdb re-called the immunoSEQ multiplex PCR reads, giving one row per CDR3 protein. There are a few hundred thousand distinct CDR3 sequences in the sample; around 93% occur only once, and approximately 0.072% lies in the top ten. Sequenced: CD4+ T cells from PBMCs. All receptors derive from a human donor with multiple sclerosis.

The chain links TRBV5-4 to TRBJ2-5; D possibly corresponds to TRBD2 (7 bases). V lost 5 bases and J lost 5, with 19 bases in between. In germline, CDR1 is SGHNT, CDR2 YYREEE (reference sequence). The CDR3 spans 15 residues. CDR3 residues: CASRIGGPGWETQYF. DNA of the CDR3: TGTGCCAGCAGGATCGGGGGGCCTGGGTGGGAGACCCAGTACTTC.

V is TRBV19 and J is TRBJ2-3; 8 nucleotides line up with TRBD1. The germline CDR1 and CDR2 sequences are LNHDA and SQIVND (reference sequence). This CDR3 region has 16 residues. Trimming at V came to 6 bases and at J to 0 bases, leaving 8 bases not matched to a gene. The CDR3 loop is CASSRTRDRSTDTQYF. The CDR3 DNA follows: TGTGCCAGTAGCCGCACCCGGGACAGGAGCACAGATACGCAGTATTTT.

The rearrangement joins TRBV19 to TRBJ2-1; 16 nucleotides agree with TRBD2. Per germline, CDR1 LNHDA and CDR2 SQIVND (reference sequence). The J segment lost 9 bases and the V segment lost 3 bases, leaving 5 bases of the junction unmatched. The CDR3 is 16 amino acids. The CDR3 DNA is TGTGCCAGTAGTATGGGACTAGCGGGAGGGCCGACTGAGCAGTTCTTC. This codes for CASSMGLAGGPTEQFF.

The rearrangement joins TRBV19 to TRBJ1-4, with unresolved D. Germline V CDR1 and CDR2: LNHDA, SQIVND (reference sequence). The CDR3 has 15 amino acids. V was shortened by 1 base and J by 5 bases, with 11 bases between the two germline ends. The CDR3 nucleotides are TGTGCCAGTAGTATAGGACCGACGGGAAATGAAAAACTGTTTTTT. This codes for CASSIGPTGNEKLFF.

This sequence joins TRBV7-7 and TRBJ2-7, with 7 nucleotides matching TRBD2. The germline V gene encodes CDR1 SSHAT and CDR2 FNYEAQ (reference sequence). CDR3 length: 13 residues. The CDR3 region is CASSFSRETEQYV. CDR3 sequence (DNA): TGTGCTAGCAGCTTTTCGCGGGAGACCGAGCAGTACGTC.

The chain links TRBV6-1 to TRBJ1-2, with a tentative D call TRBD1 (6 bases). V was clipped by 0 bases and J by 6 bases, with 17 bases between them. CDR1 MNHNS and CDR2 SASEGT come from the germline V gene. CDR3 length: 16 residues. CDR3 in DNA: TGTGCCAGCAGTGAAGCGCTGGGGACACCTTATGATGGCTACACCTTC. This sequence encodes CASSEALGTPYDGYTF.

The chain couples TRBV6-1 to TRBJ2-5; D gene uncertain. Trimming took 1 base from V and 7 from J, leaving 10 bases between them. The germline gives CDR1 MNHNS, CDR2 SASEGT. This CDR3 region has 13 residues. The CDR3 DNA reads TGTGCCAGCAGTGAAGAAGGGTTGGGGACCCAGTACTTC. Translation gives CASSEEGLGTQYF.

CDR3 nucleotide sequence: TGTGCCTGGAGTGTTGGGCAAGACACTGAAGCTTTCTTT. Translating gives CAWSVGQDTEAFF. The chain combines TRBV30 with TRBJ1-1; D remains unclear. This CDR3 has 13 amino acids. V was trimmed by 0 bases and J by 3 bases, leaving 8 bases between them. The germline gives CDR1 GTSNPN, CDR2 SVGIG (reference sequence).

The chain combines TRBV19 with TRBJ2-5; a possible D gene is TRBD1 (6 bases). Trimming pared 3 bases from V and 2 bases from J, leaving 10 bases between. The CDR3 covers 14 residues. The V gene's germline CDR1 is LNHDA and CDR2 SQIVND (reference sequence). CDR3 nucleotide sequence: TGTGCCAGTAGTATTGACAGGCGACAAGAGACCCAGTACTTC. Encoded protein: CASSIDRRQETQYF.

The chain carries TRBV7-9 and TRBJ2-3; 7 bases are a match to TRBD2. The CDR3 sequence is 13 residues long. J lost 5 bases, V lost 8 bases, and 7 bases had no gene match. The germline V gene has CDR1 SEHNR and CDR2 FQNEAQ (reference sequence). CDR3 sequence reads: CASFGGSGDTQYF. The CDR3 region has the DNA TGTGCCAGCTTCGGCGGGAGTGGAGATACGCAGTATTTT.

CDR3 sequence (DNA): TGTGCCAGCACCGCGATCGACAGGTCTGGGGCCAACGTCCTGACTTTC. Translated, it gives CASTAIDRSGANVLTF. The J gene is TRBJ2-6, the V gene TRBV6-9, with a tentative D call TRBD1 (6 bases). V shed 7 bases and J shed 1 base, with 14 bases lying between them. The CDR3 covers 16 residues. The germline gives CDR1 MNHGY, CDR2 SVAAGI.

The rearrangement joins TRBV28 to TRBJ2-7, with TRBD1 matching over 9 bases. The V segment lost 8 bases and the J segment 4 bases; nucleotides outside the gene matches: 3. This CDR3 comprises 12 residues. Per germline, CDR1 MDHEN and CDR2 SYDVKM. CDR3 nucleotide sequence: TGTGCCAGCCGACAGGGGGGGTACGAGCAGTACTTC. It codes for CASRQGGYEQYF. The full variable domain, its missing parts supplied by reference TRBV28 and TRBJ2-7, is DVKVTQSSRYLVKRTGEKVFLECVQDMDHENMFWYRQDPGLGLRLIYFSYDVKMKEKGDIPEGYSVSREKKERFSLILESASTNQTSMYLCASRQGGYEQYFGPGTRLTVT.